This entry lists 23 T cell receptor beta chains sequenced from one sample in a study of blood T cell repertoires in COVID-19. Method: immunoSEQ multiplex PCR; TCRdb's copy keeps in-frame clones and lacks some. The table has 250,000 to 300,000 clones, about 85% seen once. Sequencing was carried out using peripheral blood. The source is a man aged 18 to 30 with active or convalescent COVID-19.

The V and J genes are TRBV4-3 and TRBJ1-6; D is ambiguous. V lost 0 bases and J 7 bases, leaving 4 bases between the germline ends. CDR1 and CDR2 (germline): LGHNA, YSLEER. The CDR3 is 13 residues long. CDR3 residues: CASSQELNSPLHF. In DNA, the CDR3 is TGCGCCAGCAGCCAAGAACTCAATTCACCCCTCCACTTT.

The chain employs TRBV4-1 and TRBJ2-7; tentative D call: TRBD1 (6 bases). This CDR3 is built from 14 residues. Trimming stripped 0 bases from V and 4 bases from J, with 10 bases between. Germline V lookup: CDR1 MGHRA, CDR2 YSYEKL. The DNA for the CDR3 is TGCGCCAGCAGCCAAGATAGGGGGAATTACGAGCAGTACTTC. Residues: CASSQDRGNYEQYF.

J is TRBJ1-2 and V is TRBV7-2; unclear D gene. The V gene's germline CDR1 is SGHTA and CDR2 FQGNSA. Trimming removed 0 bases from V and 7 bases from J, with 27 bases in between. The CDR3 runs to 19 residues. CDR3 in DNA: TGTGCCAGCAGCTTAGCTCCCCCTCAGGCCGGTGGTATATCCGTTGGCTACACCTTC. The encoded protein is CASSLAPPQAGGISVGYTF.

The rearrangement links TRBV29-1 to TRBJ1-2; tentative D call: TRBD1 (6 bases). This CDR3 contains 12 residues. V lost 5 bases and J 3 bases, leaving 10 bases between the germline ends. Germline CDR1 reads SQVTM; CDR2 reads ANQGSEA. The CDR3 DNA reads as TGCAGCGTTCTACAGGGCGACTATGGCTACACCTTC. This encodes CSVLQGDYGYTF.

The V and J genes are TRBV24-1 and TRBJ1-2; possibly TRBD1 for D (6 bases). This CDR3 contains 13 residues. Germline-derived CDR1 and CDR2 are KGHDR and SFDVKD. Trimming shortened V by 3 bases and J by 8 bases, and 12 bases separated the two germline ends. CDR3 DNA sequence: TGTGCCACCAGTGATCAACACAGGGACGGCTACACCTTC. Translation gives CATSDQHRDGYTF.

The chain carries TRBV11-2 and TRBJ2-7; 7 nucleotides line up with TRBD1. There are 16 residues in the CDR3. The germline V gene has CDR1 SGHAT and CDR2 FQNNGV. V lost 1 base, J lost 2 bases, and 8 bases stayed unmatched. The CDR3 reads CASSLVGGSRPYEQYF. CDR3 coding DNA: TGTGCCAGCAGCTTAGTAGGGGGCTCACGACCCTACGAGCAGTACTTC.

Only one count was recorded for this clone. The CDR3: CASSFDRSNYGYTF. The CDR3, as DNA: TGTGCCAGCTCTTTCGACAGGTCTAACTATGGCTACACCTTC. The gene calls are TRBV18 and TRBJ1-2; possibly TRBD1 for D (6 bases). Per germline, CDR1 KGHSH and CDR2 LQKENI. V was clipped by 6 bases and J by 0 bases, with 11 bases between them. The CDR3 runs 14 residues.

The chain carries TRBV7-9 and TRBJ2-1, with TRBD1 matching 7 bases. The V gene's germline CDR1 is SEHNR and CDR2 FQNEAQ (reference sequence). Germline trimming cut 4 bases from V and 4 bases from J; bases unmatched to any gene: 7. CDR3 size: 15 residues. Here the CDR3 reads CASSSTGTVYNEQFF. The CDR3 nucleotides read TGTGCCAGCAGCTCGACCGGGACAGTGTACAATGAGCAGTTCTTC. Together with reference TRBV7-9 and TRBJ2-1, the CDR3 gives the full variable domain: DTGVSQNPRHKITKRGQNVTFRCDPISEHNRLYWYRQTLGQGPEFLTYFQNEAQLEKSRLLSDRFSAERPKGSFSTLEIQRTEQGDSAMYLCASSSTGTVYNEQFFGPGTRLTVL.

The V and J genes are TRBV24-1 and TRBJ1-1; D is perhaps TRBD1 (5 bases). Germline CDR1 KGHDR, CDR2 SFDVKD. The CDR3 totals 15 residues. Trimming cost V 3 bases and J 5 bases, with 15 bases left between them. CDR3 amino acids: CATSDPGTAGTEAFF. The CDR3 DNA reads TGTGCCACCAGTGATCCGGGGACTGCGGGTACTGAAGCTTTCTTT.

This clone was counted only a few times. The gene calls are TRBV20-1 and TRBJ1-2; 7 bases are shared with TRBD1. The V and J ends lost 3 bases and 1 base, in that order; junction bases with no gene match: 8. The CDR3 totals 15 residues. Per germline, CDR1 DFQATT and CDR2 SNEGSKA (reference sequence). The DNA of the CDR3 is TGCAGTGCTAGTCAGGGGGGAGATCTTAACTATGGCTACACCTTC. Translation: CSASQGGDLNYGYTF.

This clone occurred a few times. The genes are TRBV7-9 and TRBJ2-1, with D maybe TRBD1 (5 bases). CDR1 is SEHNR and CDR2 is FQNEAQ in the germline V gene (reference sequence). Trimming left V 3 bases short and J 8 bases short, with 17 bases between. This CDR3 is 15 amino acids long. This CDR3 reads CASSFGQGDGDEQFF. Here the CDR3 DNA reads TGTGCCAGCAGCTTTGGGCAGGGTGATGGGGATGAGCAGTTCTTC.

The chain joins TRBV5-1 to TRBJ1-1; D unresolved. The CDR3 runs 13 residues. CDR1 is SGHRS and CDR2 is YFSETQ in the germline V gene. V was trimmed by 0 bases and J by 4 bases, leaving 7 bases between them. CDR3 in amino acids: CASSLGTGTEAFF. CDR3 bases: TGCGCCAGCAGCTTGGGGACTGGCACTGAAGCTTTCTTT.

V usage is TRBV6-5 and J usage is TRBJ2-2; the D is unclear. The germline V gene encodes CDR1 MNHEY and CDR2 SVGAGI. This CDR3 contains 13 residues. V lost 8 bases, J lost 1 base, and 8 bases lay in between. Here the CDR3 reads CASLLQNTGELFF. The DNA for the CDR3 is TGTGCCAGCCTACTCCAGAACACCGGGGAGCTGTTTTTT.

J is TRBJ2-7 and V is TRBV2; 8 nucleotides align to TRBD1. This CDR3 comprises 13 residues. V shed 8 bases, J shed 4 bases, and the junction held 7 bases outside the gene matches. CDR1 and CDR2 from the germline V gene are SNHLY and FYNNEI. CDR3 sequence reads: CASASDRVYEQYF. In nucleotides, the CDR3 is TGTGCCAGCGCATCGGACAGGGTGTACGAGCAGTACTTC.

This CDR3 is CASTTDRSEAFF. The CDR3 DNA is TGTGCCAGCACCACGGACAGGAGTGAAGCTTTCTTT. The chain carries TRBV6-6 and TRBJ1-1; 7 nucleotides agree with TRBD1. V was clipped by 7 bases and J by 7 bases; unmatched bases: 6. The CDR3 runs 12 residues. CDR1 MNHNY and CDR2 SVGAGI come from the germline V gene (reference sequence).

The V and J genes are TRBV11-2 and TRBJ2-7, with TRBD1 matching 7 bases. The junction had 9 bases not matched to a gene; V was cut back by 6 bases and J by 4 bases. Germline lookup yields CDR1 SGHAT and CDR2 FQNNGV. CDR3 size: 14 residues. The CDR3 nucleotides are TGTGCCAGCAGTTTGGCCGGGACAGATTACGAGCAGTACTTC. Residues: CASSLAGTDYEQYF.

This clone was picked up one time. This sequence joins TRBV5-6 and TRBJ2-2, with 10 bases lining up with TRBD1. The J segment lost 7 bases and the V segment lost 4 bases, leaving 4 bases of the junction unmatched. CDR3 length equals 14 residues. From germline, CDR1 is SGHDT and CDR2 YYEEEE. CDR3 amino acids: CASSLGQGVGELFF. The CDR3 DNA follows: TGTGCCAGCAGCCTCGGACAGGGGGTCGGGGAGCTGTTTTTT.

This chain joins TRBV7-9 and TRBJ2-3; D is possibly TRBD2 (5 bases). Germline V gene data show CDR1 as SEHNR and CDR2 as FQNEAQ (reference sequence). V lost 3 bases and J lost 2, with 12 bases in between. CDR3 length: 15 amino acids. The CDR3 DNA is TGTGCCAGCAGCTTCCCTAGCTTGGACACAGATACGCAGTATTTT. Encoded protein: CASSFPSLDTDTQYF.

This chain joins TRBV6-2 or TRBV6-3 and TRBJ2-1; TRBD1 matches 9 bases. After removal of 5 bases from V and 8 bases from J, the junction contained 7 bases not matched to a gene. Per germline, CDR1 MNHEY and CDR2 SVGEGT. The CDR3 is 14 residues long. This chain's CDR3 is CASSAGQGIHEQFF. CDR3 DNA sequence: TGTGCCAGCAGTGCGGGACAGGGTATACATGAGCAGTTCTTC.

The CDR3 reads CASSSTGVEGEKLFF. The CDR3 coding sequence is TGTGCCAGCAGCTCAACAGGGGTTGAGGGGGAAAAACTGTTTTTT. V and J are TRBV5-5 and TRBJ1-4, with TRBD1 matching 7 bases. The CDR3 is 15 residues long. Germline V gene data show CDR1 as SGHKS and CDR2 as YYEKEE (reference sequence). V was clipped by 3 bases and J by 8 bases; unmatched bases: 10. Full variable domain (missing parts from reference TRBV5-5 and TRBJ1-4): DAGVTQSPTHLIKTRGQQVTLRCSPISGHKSVSWYQQVLGQGPQFIFQYYEKEERGRGNFPDRFSARQFPNYSSELNVNALLLGDSALYLCASSSTGVEGEKLFFGSGTQLSVL.

The DNA for the CDR3 is TGTGCCAGTAAACTCCTGGACAGGGCTGGAAACACCATATATTTT. This sequence encodes CASKLLDRAGNTIYF. The chain carries TRBV19 and TRBJ1-3; 8 nucleotides agree with TRBD1. The CDR3 is 15 amino acids. Unmatched junction bases numbered 7, after V lost 7 bases and J lost 2 bases. The germline gives CDR1 LNHDA, CDR2 SQIVND (reference sequence). The full variable domain, its missing parts supplied by reference TRBV19 and TRBJ1-3, is DGGITQSPKYLFRKEGQNVTLSCEQNLNHDAMYWYRQDPGQGLRLIYYSQIVNDFQKGDIAEGYSVSREKKESFPLTVTSAQKNPTAFYLCASKLLDRAGNTIYFGEGSWLTVV.

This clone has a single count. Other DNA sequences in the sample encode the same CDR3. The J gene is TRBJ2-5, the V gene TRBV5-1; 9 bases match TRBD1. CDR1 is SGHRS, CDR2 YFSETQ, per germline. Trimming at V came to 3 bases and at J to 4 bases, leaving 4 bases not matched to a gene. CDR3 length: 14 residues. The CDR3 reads CASSSGTGRETQYF. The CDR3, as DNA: TGCGCCAGCAGCTCCGGGACAGGGCGAGAGACCCAGTACTTC.

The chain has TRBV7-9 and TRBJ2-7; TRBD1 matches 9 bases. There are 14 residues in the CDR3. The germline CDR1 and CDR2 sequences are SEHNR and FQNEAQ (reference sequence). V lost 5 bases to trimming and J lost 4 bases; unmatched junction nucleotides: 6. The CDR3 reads CASSGEQGAYEQYF. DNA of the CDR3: TGTGCCAGCAGCGGGGAACAGGGGGCATACGAGCAGTACTTC.